The clone carrying this T cell receptor beta chain has at least ten counts. During its preparation, the TCRbeta library received unique molecular identifiers. TCRdb fed the PCR reads into MiXCR, producing one record per CDR3 protein. The profile shows around 380,000 distinct CDR3 sequences, approximately 10% of them singletons. This entry is derived from a study of T-cell reconstitution after alpha-beta-depleted transplantation in children. With 6 bases clipped from V and 6 bases from J, the junction kept 13 bases outside the gene matches. The CDR3 covers 16 residues. CDR1 MRHNA and CDR2 SNTAGT come from the germline V gene.

This TCR was recovered from a human donor who donated a stem cell graft to a child with acute myeloid leukemia. This material consisted of PBMCs from the stem cell graft donor, taken from the stem cell graft. The chain is built from TRBV6-4 and TRBJ2-2, with 7 bases matching TRBD1. The CDR3 DNA reads TGTGCCAGCAGCGCTAATCCCGGGACAGAGTCCGGGGAGCTGTTTTTT. Protein product: CASSANPGTESGELFF.